This T cell receptor (beta chain) emerged from a study of Ad26.COV2.S vaccination and SARS-CoV-2 variants. Study-level points and caveats: Breadth, reportedly substantial, characterized the spike-specific CD8+ and CD4+ T cell responses after vaccination.

The germline V gene encodes CDR1 MNHEY and CDR2 SVGEGT. The CDR3 extends over 16 amino acids. Trimming at V came to 5 bases and at J to 5 bases, leaving 11 bases not matched to a gene. The table came from immunoSEQ multiplex PCR; TCRdb's copy has only in-frame clones and leaves some out. This table has around 400,000 clones, 75% to 95% appearing once. Treatment specified: around 19 received Ad26.COV2.S at low or high dose, single or two shots; roughly 5 received placebo; per-sample allocation not given. The study sampled participants on day 63 after the first vaccine or placebo injection. An 18-55-year-old adult in Boston served as donor. In the case of this clone: As yet, its antigen is unknown.

Sequencing used peripheral blood, obtained in a trial of Ad26.COV2.S vaccine versus placebo. The genes are TRBV6-2 or TRBV6-3 and TRBJ2-5; 10 bases fit TRBD2. The TCR sequence derives from a person aged 18-65 years who received the Ad26.COV2.S COVID-19 vaccine or a placebo. As DNA, the CDR3 is TGTGCCAGCAGTGCCGGGATTGTACTAGCGGGGGAGACCCAGTACTTC. Protein: CASSAGIVLAGETQYF.